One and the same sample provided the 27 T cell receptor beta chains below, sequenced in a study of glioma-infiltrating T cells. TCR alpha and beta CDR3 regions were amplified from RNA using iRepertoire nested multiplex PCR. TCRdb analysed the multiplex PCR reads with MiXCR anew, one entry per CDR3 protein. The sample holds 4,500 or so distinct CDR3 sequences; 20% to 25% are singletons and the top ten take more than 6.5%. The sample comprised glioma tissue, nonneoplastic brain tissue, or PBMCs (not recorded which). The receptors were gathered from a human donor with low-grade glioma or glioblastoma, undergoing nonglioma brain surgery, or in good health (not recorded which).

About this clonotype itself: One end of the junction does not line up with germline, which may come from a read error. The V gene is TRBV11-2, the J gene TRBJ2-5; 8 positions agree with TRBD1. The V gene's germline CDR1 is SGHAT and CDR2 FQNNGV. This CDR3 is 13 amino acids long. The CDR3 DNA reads TGTGCCAGCAGTTTCGGACAGGGAGAGGCCCAGTACTTC. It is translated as CASSFGQGEAQYF.

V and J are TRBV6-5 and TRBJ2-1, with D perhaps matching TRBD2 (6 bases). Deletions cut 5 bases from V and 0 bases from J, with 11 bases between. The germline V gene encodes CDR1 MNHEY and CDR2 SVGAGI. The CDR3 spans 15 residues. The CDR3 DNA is TGTGCCAGCAGTGAAGTCGGGGGCTCCTACAATGAGCAGTTCTTC. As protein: CASSEVGGSYNEQFF.

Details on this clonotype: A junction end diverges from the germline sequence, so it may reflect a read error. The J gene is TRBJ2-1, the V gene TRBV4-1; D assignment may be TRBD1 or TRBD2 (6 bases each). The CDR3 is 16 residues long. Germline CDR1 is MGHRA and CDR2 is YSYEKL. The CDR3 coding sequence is TGCGCCAGCAGCCAACAGGGATGGGGGGCGGACAATGAGCAGTTCTTT. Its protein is CASSQQGWGADNEQFF.

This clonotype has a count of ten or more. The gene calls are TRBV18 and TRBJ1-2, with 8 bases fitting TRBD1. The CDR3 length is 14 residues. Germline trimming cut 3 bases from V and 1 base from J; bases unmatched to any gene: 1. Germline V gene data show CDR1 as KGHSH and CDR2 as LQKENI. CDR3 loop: CASSPTGGNYGYTF. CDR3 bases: TGTGCCAGCTCACCCACAGGGGGTAACTATGGCTACACCTTC.

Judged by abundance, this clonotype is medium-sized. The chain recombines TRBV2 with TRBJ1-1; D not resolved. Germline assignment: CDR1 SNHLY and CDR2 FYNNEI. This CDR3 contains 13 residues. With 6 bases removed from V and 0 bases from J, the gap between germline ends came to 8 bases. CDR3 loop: CASRLGLNTEAFF. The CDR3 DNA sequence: TGTGCCAGCAGGCTTGGGTTGAACACTGAAGCTTTCTTT.

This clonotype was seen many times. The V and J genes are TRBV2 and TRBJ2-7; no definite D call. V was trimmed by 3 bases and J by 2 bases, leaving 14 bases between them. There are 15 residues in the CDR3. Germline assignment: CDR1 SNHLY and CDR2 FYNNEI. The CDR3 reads CASSDSVVPPYEQYF. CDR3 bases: TGTGCCAGCAGTGATAGTGTGGTCCCCCCCTACGAGCAGTACTTC.

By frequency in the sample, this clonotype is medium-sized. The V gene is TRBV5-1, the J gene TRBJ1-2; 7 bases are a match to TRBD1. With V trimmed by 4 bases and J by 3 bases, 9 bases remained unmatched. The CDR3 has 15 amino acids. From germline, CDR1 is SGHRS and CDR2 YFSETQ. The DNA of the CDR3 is TGCGCCAGCAGCATCTTGGGCGGGACAGACTATGGCTACACCTTC. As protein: CASSILGGTDYGYTF. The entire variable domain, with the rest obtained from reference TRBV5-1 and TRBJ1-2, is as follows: KAGVTQTPRYLIKTRGQQVTLSCSPISGHRSVSWYQQTPGQGLQFLFEYFSETQRNKGNFPGRFSGRQFSNSRSEMNVSTLELGDSALYLCASSILGGTDYGYTFGSGTRLTVV.

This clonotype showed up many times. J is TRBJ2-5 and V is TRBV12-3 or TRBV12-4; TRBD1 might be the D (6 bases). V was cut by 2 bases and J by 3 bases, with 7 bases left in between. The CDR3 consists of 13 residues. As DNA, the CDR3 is TGTGCCAGCAGTTTACGGACAGAAGAGACCCAGTACTTC. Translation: CASSLRTEETQYF.

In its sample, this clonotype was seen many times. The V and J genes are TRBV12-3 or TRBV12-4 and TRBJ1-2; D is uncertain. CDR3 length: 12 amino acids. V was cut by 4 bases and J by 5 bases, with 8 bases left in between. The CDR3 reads CASSSMSYGYTF. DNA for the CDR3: TGTGCCAGCAGTTCGATGAGTTATGGCTACACCTTC.

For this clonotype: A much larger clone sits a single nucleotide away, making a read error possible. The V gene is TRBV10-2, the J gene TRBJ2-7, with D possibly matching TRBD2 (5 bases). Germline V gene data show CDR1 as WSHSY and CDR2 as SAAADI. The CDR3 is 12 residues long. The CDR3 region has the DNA TGCGCCAACAGTGAGACCGGGGACGAGCAGTACTTC. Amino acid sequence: CANSETGDEQYF.

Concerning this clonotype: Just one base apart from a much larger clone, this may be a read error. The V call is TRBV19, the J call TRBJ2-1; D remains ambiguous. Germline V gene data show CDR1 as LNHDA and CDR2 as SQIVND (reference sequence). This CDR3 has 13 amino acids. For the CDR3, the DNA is TGTGCCAGTAGTATTCACAGCTACAATGAGAAGTTCTTC. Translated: CASSIHSYNEKFF.

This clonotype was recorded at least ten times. CDR3 amino acids: CAISEAPAGNTIYF. For the CDR3, the DNA is TGTGCCATCAGTGAGGCCCCCGCTGGAAACACCATATATTTT. The V call is TRBV10-3, the J call TRBJ1-3; D is unclear. The V end was cut by 2 bases, the J end by 2 bases, with 7 bases between. CDR1 ENHRY and CDR2 SYGVKD come from the germline V gene. This CDR3 is built from 14 residues.

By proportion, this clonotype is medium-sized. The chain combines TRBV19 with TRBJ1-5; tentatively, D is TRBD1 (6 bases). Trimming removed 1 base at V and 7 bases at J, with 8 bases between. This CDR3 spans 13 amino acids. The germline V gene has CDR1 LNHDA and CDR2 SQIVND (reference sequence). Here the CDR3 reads CASSIAGGQPQHF. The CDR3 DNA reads TGTGCCAGTAGTATAGCCGGGGGCCAGCCCCAGCATTTT. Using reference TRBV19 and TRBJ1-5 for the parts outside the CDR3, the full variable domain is DGGITQSPKYLFRKEGQNVTLSCEQNLNHDAMYWYRQDPGQGLRLIYYSQIVNDFQKGDIAEGYSVSREKKESFPLTVTSAQKNPTAFYLCASSIAGGQPQHFGDGTRLSIL.

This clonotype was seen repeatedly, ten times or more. The CDR3 reads CASSLAGFNYGYTF. CDR3 coding DNA: TGTGCCAGCAGCTTAGCTGGGTTCAACTATGGCTACACCTTC. This chain uses TRBV7-9 with TRBJ1-2; D not certain. The CDR3 has 14 residues. V was trimmed by 0 bases and J by 2 bases, leaving 7 bases between them. The V gene's germline CDR1 is SEHNR and CDR2 FQNEAQ (reference sequence).

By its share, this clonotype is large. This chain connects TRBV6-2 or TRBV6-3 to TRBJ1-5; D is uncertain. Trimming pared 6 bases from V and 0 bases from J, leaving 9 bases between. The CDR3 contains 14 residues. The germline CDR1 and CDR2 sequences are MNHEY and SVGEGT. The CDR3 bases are TGTGCCAGCAGACCCAGAGATAGCAATCAGCCCCAGCATTTT. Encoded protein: CASRPRDSNQPQHF.

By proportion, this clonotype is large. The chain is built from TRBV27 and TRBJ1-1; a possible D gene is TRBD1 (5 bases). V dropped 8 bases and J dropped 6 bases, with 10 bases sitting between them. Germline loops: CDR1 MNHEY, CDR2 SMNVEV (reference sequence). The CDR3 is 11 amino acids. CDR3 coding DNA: TGTGCCAGCGGGGGTCTCGCTGAAGCTTTCTTT. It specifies CASGGLAEAFF.

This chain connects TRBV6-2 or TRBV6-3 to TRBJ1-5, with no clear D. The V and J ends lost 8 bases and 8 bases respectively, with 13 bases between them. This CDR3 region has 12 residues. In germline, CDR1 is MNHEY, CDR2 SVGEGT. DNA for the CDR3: TGTGCCAGCCGAGAGGGCCAGGAGCCCCAGCATTTT. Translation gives CASREGQEPQHF.

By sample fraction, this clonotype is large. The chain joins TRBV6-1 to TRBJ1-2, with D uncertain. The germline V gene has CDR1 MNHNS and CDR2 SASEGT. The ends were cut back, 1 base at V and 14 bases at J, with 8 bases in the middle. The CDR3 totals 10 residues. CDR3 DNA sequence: TGTGCCAGCAGTGAAGAAAGCGGAACCTTC. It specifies CASSEESGTF.

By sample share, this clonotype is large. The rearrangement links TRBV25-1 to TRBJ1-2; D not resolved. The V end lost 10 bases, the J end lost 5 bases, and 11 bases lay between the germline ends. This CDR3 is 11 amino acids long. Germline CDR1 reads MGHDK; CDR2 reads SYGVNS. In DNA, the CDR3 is TGTGCCAATACTCCTGTTTATGGCTACACCTTC. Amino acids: CANTPVYGYTF.

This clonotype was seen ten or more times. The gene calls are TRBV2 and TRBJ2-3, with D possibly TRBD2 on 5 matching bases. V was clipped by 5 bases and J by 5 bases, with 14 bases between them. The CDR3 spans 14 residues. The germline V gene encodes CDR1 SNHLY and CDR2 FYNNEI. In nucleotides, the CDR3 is TGTGCCAGCAGTCCCAGACTACGGGGAGATACGCAGTATTTT. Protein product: CASSPRLRGDTQYF. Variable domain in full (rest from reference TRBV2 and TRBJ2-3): EPEVTQTPSHQVTQMGQEVILRCVPISNHLYFYWYRQILGQKVEFLVSFYNNEISEKSEIFDDQFSVERPDGSNFTLKIRSTKLEDSAMYFCASSPRLRGDTQYFGPGTRLTVL.

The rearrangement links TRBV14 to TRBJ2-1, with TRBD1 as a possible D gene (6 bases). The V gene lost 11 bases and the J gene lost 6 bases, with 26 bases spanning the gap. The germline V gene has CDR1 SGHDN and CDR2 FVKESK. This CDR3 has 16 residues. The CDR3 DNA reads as TGTGCCGGCTGCCAAGATTGGCAGGGACATCCCAATGAGCAGTTCTTC. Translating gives CAGCQDWQGHPNEQFF.

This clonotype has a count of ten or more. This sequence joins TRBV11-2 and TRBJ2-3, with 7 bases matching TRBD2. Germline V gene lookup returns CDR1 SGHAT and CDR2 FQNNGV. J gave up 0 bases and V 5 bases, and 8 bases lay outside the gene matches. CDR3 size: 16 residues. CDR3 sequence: CASSITGTTSTDTQYF. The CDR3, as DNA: TGTGCCAGCAGCATAACCGGGACTACTAGCACAGATACGCAGTATTTT.

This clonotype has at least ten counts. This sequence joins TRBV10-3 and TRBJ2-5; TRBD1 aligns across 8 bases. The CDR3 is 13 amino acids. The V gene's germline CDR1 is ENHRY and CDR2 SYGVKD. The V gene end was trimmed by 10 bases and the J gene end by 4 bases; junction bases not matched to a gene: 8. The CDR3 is CATLDRDRETQYF. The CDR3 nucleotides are TGTGCCACCCTGGACAGGGACCGAGAGACCCAGTACTTC.

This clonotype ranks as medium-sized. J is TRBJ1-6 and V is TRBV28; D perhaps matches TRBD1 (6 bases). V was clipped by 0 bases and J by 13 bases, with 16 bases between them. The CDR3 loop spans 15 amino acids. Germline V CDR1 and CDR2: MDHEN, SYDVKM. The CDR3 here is CASSLWGATAQPLHF. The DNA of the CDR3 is TGTGCCAGCAGTTTATGGGGGGCGACCGCCCAGCCCCTCCACTTT.

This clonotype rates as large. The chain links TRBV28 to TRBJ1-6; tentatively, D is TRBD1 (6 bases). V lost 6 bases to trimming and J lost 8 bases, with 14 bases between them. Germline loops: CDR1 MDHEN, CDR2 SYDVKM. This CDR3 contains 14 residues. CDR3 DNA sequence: TGTGCCAGCAGAGGGGGACGGGGGGATTCACCCCTCCACTTT. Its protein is CASRGGRGDSPLHF.

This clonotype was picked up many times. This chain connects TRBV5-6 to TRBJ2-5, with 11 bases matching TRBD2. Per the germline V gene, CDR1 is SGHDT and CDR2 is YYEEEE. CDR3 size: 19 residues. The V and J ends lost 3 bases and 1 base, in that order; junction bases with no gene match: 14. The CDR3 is CASSSPGTSGTYIQETQYF. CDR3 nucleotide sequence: TGTGCCAGCAGCTCCCCCGGGACTAGCGGAACCTATATCCAAGAGACCCAGTACTTC.

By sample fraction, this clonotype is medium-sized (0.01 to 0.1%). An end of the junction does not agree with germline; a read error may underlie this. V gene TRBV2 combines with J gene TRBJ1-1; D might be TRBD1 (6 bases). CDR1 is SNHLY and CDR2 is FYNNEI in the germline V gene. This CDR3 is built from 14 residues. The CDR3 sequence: CASRPTGLNAEAFF. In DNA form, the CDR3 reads TGTGCCAGCCGGCCGACAGGACTGAACGCTGAAGCTTTCTTT.